This TCR beta chain was found in a study of shared clonotypes between healthy human individuals. Profiled with immunoSEQ multiplex PCR; TCRdb holds only in-frame clones, not every one. The sample carries roughly 2.5 million clones, around nine tenths recorded once. The sequencing sample was made of naive CD4+ T cells sorted from blood. As for subset: CD45RA+ positively selected. The sequence derives from a man aged 18-30 years in good health.

The chain's CDR3 is CSVQSGDTQYF. CDR3 nucleotide sequence: TGCAGCGTCCAGTCGGGTGATACGCAGTATTTT. The chain uses TRBV29-1 and TRBJ2-3; D unresolved. V was shortened by 6 bases and J by 6 bases, with 10 bases between the two germline ends. Germline-derived CDR1 and CDR2 are SQVTM and ANQGSEA. The CDR3 totals 11 residues.